This T cell receptor beta chain emerged from a study of blood T cell repertoires in COVID-19. Overall study context: T cells, B-cell-depleted T cells, or PBMCs provided the cDNA or gDNA that served as material.

This CDR3 contains 15 residues. V lost 6 bases and J lost 0, with 13 bases in between. Germline CDR1 and CDR2: SGHDN and FVKESK. Data came from immunoSEQ multiplex PCR; TCRdb stores just in-frame clones and leaves some out. The data show a few hundred thousand clones, around nine tenths seen once. Sample: peripheral blood. The V call is TRBV14, the J call TRBJ2-3; D is perhaps TRBD1 (6 bases). The clonotype originates from a man aged 55 to 70 with acute or convalescent COVID-19. The CDR3 protein is CASSEGGRSTDTQYF. The CDR3 bases are TGTGCCAGCAGTGAAGGGGGAAGGAGCACAGATACGCAGTATTTT.